This T cell receptor beta chain was found in a study of cytomegalovirus exposure and HLA in healthy donors. Study background: As released early, the data held about 85 million unique TCRs from HLA-typed donors.

The PCR had 60 Vbeta and 13 Jbeta primers. Generated by immunoSEQ multiplex PCR, the TCRdb table keeps only in-frame clones and is missing some. The profile shows 120,000 to 150,000 clones, around three quarters of them singletons. Study-level results: Researchers reported from a later analysis that most CMV-associated TCR beta chains appeared HLA-restricted.

As regards this clone: No antigen is known for it. A junction boundary mismatches the germline segment, possibly from a read error.

The germline V gene encodes CDR1 SGHRS and CDR2 YFSETQ. The CDR3 loop spans 14 amino acids. This TCR came from a woman aged 40 to 50 in good health and CMV-seropositive. Material for sequencing was PBMCs. The chain uses TRBV5-1 and TRBJ1-3; D not resolved. CDR3 coding DNA: TGCCCCCAGCGCAAAATCGACTCTGGAAACACCATATGTTTT. Residues: CPQRKIDSGNTICF.